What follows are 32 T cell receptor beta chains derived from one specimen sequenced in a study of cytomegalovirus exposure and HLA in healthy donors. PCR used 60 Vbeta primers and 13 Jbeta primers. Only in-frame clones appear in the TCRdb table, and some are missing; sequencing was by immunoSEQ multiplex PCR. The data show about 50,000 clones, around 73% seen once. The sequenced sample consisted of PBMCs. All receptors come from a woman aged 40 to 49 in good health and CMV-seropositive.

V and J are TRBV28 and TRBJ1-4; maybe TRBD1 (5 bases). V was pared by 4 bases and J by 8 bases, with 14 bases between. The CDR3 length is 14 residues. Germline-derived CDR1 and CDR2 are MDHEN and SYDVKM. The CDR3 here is CASSSPRVEEKLFF. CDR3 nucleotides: TGTGCCAGCAGTTCCCCCAGGGTTGAGGAAAAACTGTTTTTT. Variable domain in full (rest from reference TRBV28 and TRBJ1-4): DVKVTQSSRYLVKRTGEKVFLECVQDMDHENMFWYRQDPGLGLRLIYFSYDVKMKEKGDIPEGYSVSREKKERFSLILESASTNQTSMYLCASSSPRVEEKLFFGSGTQLSVL.

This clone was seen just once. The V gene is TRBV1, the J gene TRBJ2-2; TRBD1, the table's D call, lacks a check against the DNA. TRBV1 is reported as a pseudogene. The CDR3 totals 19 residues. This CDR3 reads CTSSHQKGRTDPNTGELFF. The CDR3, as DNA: TGCACCAGCAGCCACCAAAAGGGAAGGACAGACCCAAACACCGGGGAGCTGTTTTTT.

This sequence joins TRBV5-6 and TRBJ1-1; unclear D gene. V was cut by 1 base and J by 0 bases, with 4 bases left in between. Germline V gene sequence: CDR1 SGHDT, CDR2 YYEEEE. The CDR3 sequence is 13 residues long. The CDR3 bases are TGTGCCAGCAGCTTGACACTGAACACTGAAGCTTTCTTT. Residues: CASSLTLNTEAFF.

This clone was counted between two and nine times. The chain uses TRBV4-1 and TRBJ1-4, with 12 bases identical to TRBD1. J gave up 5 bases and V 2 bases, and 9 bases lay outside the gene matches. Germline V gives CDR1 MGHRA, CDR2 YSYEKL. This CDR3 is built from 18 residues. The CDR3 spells CASSQFGGTGGANEKLFF. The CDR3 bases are TGCGCCAGCAGCCAATTCGGGGGGACAGGGGGCGCCAATGAAAAACTGTTTTTT.

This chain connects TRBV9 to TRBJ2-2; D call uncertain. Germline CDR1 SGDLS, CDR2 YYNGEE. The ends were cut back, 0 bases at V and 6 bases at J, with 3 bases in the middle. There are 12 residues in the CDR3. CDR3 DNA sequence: TGTGCCAGCAGCGTAGAGCCCGGGGAGCTGTTTTTT. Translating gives CASSVEPGELFF.

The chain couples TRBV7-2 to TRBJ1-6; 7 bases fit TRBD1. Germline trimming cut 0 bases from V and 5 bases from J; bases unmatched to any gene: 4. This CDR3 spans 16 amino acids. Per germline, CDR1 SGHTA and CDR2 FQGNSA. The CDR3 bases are TGTGCCAGCAGCTTAGCAGGGGGCAGGAATAATTCACCCCTCCACTTT. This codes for CASSLAGGRNNSPLHF.

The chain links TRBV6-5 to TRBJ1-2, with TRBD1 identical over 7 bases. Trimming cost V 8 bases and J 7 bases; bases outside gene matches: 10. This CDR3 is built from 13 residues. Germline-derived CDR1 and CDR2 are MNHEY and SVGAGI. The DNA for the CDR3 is TGTGCCAGCGGGGGACAGCCGGCTGGTGGCTACACCTTC. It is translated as CASGGQPAGGYTF.

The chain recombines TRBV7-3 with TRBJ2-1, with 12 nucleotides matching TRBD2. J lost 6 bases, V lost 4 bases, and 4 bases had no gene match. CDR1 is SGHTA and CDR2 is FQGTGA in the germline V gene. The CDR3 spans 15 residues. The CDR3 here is CASSSGLAGINEQFF. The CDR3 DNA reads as TGTGCCAGCAGCTCTGGACTAGCGGGGATCAATGAGCAGTTCTTC.

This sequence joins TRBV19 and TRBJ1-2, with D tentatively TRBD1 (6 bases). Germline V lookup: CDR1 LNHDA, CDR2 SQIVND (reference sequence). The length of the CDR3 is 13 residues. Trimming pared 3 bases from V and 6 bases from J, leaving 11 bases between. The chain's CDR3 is CASSMTGLHGYTF. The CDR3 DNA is TGTGCCAGTAGTATGACAGGCCTTCATGGCTACACCTTC.

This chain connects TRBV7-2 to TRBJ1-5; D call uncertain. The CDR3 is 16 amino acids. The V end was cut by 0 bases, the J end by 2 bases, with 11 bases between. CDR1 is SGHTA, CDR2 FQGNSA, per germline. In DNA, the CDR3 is TGTGCCAGCAGCTTAGCGCTGAGAGGTGGCAATCAGCCCCAGCATTTT. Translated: CASSLALRGGNQPQHF.

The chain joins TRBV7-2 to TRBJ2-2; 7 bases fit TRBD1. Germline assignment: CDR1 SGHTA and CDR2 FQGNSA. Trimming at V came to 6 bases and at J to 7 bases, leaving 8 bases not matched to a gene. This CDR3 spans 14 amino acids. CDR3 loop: CASRKTGESGELFF. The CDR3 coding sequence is TGTGCCAGCAGAAAAACAGGGGAGAGCGGGGAGCTGTTTTTT.

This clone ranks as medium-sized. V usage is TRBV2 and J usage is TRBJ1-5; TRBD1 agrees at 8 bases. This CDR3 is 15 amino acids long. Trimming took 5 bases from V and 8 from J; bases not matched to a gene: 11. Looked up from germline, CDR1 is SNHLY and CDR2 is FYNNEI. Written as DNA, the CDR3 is TGTGCCAGCAGTAGAACAGGGGGAGTAGGTGAGCCCCAGCATTTT. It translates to CASSRTGGVGEPQHF.

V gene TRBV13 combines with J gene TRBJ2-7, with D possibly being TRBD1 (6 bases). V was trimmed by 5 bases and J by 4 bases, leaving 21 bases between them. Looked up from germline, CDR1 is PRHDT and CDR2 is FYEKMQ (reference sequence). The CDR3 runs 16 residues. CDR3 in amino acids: CASSTNTAGDRYEQYF. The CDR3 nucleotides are TGTGCCAGCAGCACCAATACGGCAGGGGATCGGTACGAGCAGTACTTC.

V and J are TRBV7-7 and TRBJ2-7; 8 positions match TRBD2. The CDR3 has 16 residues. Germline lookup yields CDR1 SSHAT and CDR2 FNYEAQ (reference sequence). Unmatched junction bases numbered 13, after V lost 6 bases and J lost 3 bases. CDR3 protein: CASSSPPAGDVYEQYF. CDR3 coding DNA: TGTGCCAGCAGTAGCCCTCCAGCGGGGGATGTCTACGAGCAGTACTTC. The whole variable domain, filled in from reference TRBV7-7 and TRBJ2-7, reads GAGVSQSPRYKVTKRGQDVTLRCDPISSHATLYWYQQALGQGPEFLTYFNYEAQPDKSGLPSDRFSAERPEGSISTLTIQRTEQRDSAMYRCASSSPPAGDVYEQYFGPGTRLTVT.

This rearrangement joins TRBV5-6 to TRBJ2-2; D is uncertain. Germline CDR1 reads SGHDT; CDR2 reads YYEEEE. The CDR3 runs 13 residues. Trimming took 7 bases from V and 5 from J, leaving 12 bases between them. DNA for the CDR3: TGTGCCAGCGGATACCCTAGAACCGGGGAGCTGTTTTTT. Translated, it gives CASGYPRTGELFF.

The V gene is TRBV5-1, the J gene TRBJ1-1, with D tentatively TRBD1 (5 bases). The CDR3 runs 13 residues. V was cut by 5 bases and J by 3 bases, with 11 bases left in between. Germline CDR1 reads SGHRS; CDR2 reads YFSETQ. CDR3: CASRVQAYTEAFF. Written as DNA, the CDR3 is TGCGCCAGCAGGGTACAGGCCTACACTGAAGCTTTCTTT. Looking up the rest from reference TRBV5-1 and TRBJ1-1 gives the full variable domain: KAGVTQTPRYLIKTRGQQVTLSCSPISGHRSVSWYQQTPGQGLQFLFEYFSETQRNKGNFPGRFSGRQFSNSRSEMNVSTLELGDSALYLCASRVQAYTEAFFGQGTRLTVV.

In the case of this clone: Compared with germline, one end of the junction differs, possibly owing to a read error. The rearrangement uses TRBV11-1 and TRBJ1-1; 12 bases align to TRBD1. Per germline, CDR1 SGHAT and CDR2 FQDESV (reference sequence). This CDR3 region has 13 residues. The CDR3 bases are TGTGCCAGCAGCTTAGCGCGGGACAGGGGGCCAATATTT. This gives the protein CASSLARDRGPIF.

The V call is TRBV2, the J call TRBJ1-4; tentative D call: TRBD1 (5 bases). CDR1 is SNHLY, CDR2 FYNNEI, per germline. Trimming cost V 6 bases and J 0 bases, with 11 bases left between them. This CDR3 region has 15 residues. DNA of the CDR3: TGTGCCAGCAGAAACCAACAGGCAACTAATGAAAAACTGTTTTTT. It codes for CASRNQQATNEKLFF.

Written as DNA, the CDR3 is TGTGCCAGCATGTTTAGCGGGGGGGCCCGTGGTGAGCAGTTCTTC. Translation: CASMFSGGARGEQFF. The chain is built from TRBV28 and TRBJ2-1, with 11 positions matching TRBD2. Germline V CDR1 and CDR2: MDHEN, SYDVKM. The V gene end was trimmed by 7 bases and the J gene end by 9 bases; junction bases not matched to a gene: 11. The CDR3 has 15 residues. Complete variable domain (other parts from reference TRBV28 and TRBJ2-1): DVKVTQSSRYLVKRTGEKVFLECVQDMDHENMFWYRQDPGLGLRLIYFSYDVKMKEKGDIPEGYSVSREKKERFSLILESASTNQTSMYLCASMFSGGARGEQFFGPGTRLTVL.

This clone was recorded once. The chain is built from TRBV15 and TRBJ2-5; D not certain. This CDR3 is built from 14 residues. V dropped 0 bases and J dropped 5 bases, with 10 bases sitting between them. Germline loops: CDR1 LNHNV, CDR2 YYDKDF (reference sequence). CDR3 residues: CATSRDRPVETQYF. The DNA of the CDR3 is TGTGCCACCAGCAGAGATCGCCCGGTGGAGACCCAGTACTTC.

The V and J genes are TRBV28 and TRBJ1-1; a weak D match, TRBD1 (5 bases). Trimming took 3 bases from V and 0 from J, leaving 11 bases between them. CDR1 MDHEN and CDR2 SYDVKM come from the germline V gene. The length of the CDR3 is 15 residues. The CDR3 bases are TGTGCCAGCAGTTTGGGCGGGGGATTGAACACTGAAGCTTTCTTT. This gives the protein CASSLGGGLNTEAFF. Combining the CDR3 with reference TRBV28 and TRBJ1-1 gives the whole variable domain DVKVTQSSRYLVKRTGEKVFLECVQDMDHENMFWYRQDPGLGLRLIYFSYDVKMKEKGDIPEGYSVSREKKERFSLILESASTNQTSMYLCASSLGGGLNTEAFFGQGTRLTVV.

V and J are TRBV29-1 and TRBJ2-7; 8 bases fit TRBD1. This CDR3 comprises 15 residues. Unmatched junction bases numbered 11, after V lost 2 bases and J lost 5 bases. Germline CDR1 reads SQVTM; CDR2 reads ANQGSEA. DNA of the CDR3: TGCAGCGTTGAAACCGGGACAGGACTAAGGAACGAGCAGTACTTC. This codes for CSVETGTGLRNEQYF.

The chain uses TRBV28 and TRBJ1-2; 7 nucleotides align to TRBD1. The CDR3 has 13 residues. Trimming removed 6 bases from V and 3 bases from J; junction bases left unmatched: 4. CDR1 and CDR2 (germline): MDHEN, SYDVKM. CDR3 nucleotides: TGTGCCAGCAGCACTCAGGGGGACTATGGCTACACCTTC. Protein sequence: CASSTQGDYGYTF.

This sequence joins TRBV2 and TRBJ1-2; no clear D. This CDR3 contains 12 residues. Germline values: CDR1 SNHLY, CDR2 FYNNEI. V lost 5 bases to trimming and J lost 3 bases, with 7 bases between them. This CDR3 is CASSPQDYGYTF. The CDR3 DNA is TGTGCCAGCAGTCCTCAGGACTATGGCTACACCTTC.

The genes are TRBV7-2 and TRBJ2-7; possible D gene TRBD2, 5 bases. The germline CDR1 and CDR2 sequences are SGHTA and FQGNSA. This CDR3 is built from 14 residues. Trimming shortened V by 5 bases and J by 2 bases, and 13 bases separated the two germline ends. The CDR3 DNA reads TGTGCCAGCAGCCCCCGTTCCGGGACCTACGAGCAGTACTTC. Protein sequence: CASSPRSGTYEQYF.

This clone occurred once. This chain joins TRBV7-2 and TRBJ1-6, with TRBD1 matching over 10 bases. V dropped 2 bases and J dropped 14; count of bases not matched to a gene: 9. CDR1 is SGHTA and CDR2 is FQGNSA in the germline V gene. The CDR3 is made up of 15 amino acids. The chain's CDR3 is CASSLLSGQGITLHF. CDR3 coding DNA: TGTGCCAGCAGCTTATTATCGGGACAGGGGATCACCCTCCACTTT.

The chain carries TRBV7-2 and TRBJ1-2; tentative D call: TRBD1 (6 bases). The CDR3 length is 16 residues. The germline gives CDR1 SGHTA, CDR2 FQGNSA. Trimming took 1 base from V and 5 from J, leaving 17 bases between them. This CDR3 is CASSLGLLNRAYGYTF. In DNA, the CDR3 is TGTGCCAGCAGCTTAGGCCTCTTAAACAGGGCTTATGGCTACACCTTC.

As DNA, the CDR3 is TGTGCCAGCAGTCTAGGGGACATTTACGAGCAGTACTTC. Protein product: CASSLGDIYEQYF. The V gene is TRBV7-9, the J gene TRBJ2-7, with D perhaps TRBD1 (6 bases). V lost 6 bases and J 4 bases, leaving 13 bases between the germline ends. Germline V gene sequence: CDR1 SEHNR, CDR2 FQNEAQ (reference sequence). The CDR3 is 13 residues long.

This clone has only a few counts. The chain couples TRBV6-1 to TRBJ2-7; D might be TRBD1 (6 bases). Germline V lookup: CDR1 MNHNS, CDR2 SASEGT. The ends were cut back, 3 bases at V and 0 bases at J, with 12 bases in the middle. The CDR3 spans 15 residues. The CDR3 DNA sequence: TGTGCCAGCAGTGAGTCAGGGGTCTCCTCCTACGAGCAGTACTTC. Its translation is CASSESGVSSYEQYF.

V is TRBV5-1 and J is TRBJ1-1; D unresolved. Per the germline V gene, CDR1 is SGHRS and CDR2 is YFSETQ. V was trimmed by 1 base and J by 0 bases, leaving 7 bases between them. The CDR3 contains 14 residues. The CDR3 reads CASSLLSVNTEAFF. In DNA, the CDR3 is TGCGCCAGCAGCTTGCTTTCTGTGAACACTGAAGCTTTCTTT. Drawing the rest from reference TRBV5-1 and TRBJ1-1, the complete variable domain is KAGVTQTPRYLIKTRGQQVTLSCSPISGHRSVSWYQQTPGQGLQFLFEYFSETQRNKGNFPGRFSGRQFSNSRSEMNVSTLELGDSALYLCASSLLSVNTEAFFGQGTRLTVV.

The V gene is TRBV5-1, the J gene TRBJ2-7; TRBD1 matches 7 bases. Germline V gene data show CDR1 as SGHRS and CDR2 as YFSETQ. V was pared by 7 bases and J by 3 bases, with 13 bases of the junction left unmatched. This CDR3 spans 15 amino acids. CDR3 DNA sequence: TGCGCCAGCCCCTTACAGGACAGGAGCTACTACGAGCAGTACTTC. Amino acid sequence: CASPLQDRSYYEQYF.

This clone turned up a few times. The CDR3 nucleotides read TGTGCCAGCAGTCCCCCGACAGGGGGCCCGTCGGAGCAGTACTTC. It specifies CASSPPTGGPSEQYF. This sequence joins TRBV28 and TRBJ2-7; 10 nucleotides align to TRBD1. V lost 5 bases to trimming and J lost 7 bases; unmatched junction nucleotides: 11. The CDR3 runs to 15 residues. Germline CDR1 reads MDHEN; CDR2 reads SYDVKM.